These 21 T cell receptor beta chains were sequenced from one sample in a study of post-analysis software for immune sequencing data. Study-wide points: Controls showed lower frequencies than patients for five or six TRBV segments, and TRBV5-6, TRBV5-1 and TRBV20-1 were among these.

These receptors' antigens are unknown. The authors incorporated unique molecular identifiers into the TCR beta cDNA libraries. One entry per CDR3 protein, called by TCRdb with MiXCR from the PCR reads. This table holds about 400,000 distinct CDR3 sequences, less than 35% found once. The sequenced material came from blood. These receptors all come from a girl aged 10 to 17 with multiple sclerosis.

V usage is TRBV6-6 and J usage is TRBJ2-5; a possible D gene is TRBD1 (6 bases). Germline assignment: CDR1 MNHNY and CDR2 SVGAGI (reference sequence). This CDR3 region has 15 residues. V was trimmed by 2 bases and J by 0 bases, leaving 10 bases between them. The CDR3 DNA follows: TGTGCCAGCAGTTACCACCGGGACAACCAAGAGACCCAGTACTTC. Translated: CASSYHRDNQETQYF.

The gene calls are TRBV5-1 and TRBJ2-3; D is possibly TRBD1 or TRBD2 (5 bases each). The V end lost 0 bases, the J end lost 3 bases, and 11 bases lay between the germline ends. Germline V gene lookup returns CDR1 SGHRS and CDR2 YFSETQ. This CDR3 is built from 15 residues. This CDR3 reads CASSLAGAPTDTQYF. For the CDR3, the DNA is TGCGCCAGCAGCTTGGCCGGGGCCCCTACAGATACGCAGTATTTT.

This sequence joins TRBV4-1 and TRBJ1-1; D is ambiguous. Looked up from germline, CDR1 is MGHRA and CDR2 is YSYEKL. V lost 3 bases to trimming and J lost 4 bases, with 12 bases between them. The CDR3 totals 14 residues. CDR3 in amino acids: CASSHGWPGTEAFF. The DNA of the CDR3 is TGCGCCAGCAGCCATGGCTGGCCGGGCACTGAAGCTTTCTTT.

This clonotype was detected a few times. This chain uses TRBV5-1 with TRBJ2-7; 10 bases align to TRBD1. The junction had 6 bases not matched to a gene; V was cut back by 4 bases and J by 2 bases. The CDR3 loop spans 15 amino acids. CDR1 and CDR2 (germline): SGHRS, YFSETQ. The CDR3 loop reads CASSAIGTGAYEQYF. The CDR3 DNA reads as TGCGCCAGCAGCGCAATCGGGACAGGGGCCTACGAGCAGTACTTC.

This clonotype was recorded a few times. The chain has TRBV6-2 or TRBV6-3 and TRBJ1-5; D is ambiguous. This CDR3 spans 14 amino acids. From germline, CDR1 is MNHEY and CDR2 SVGEGT. Between the trimmed V and J ends, which lost 7 bases and 1 base, there was a span of 11 bases. CDR3 region: CASTGPGSNQPQHF. Written as DNA, the CDR3 is TGTGCCAGCACCGGCCCGGGGAGCAATCAGCCCCAGCATTTT.

This clonotype was seen only a few times. The chain recombines TRBV6-5 with TRBJ2-2, with D tentatively TRBD1 (8 bases). This CDR3 has 18 amino acids. In germline, CDR1 is MNHEY, CDR2 SVGAGI. V lost 2 bases to trimming and J lost 5 bases, with 21 bases between them. CDR3 sequence reads: CASSYLLLGQGGTGELFF. CDR3 nucleotides: TGTGCCAGCAGTTACCTACTTCTTGGACAGGGAGGGACCGGGGAGCTGTTTTTT.

The genes are TRBV7-2 and TRBJ2-7; D is ambiguous. CDR1 and CDR2 (germline): SGHTA, FQGNSA. The ends were cut back, 2 bases at V and 2 bases at J, with 10 bases in the middle. This CDR3 has 14 residues. As DNA, the CDR3 is TGTGCCAGCAGCTTAACGGGCAGGCCCTACGAGCAGTACTTC. Translated, it gives CASSLTGRPYEQYF.

This clonotype has just a few counts. V gene TRBV10-3 combines with J gene TRBJ2-1; TRBD2 matches at 12 bases. This CDR3 has 15 residues. V gave up 2 bases and J gave up 6 bases; unmatched junction bases: 2. Germline CDR1 ENHRY, CDR2 SYGVKD. CDR3 DNA: TGTGCCATCAGTGAGACTAGCGGGGGGACCAATGAGCAGTTCTTC. It is translated as CAISETSGGTNEQFF.

V is TRBV7-2 and J is TRBJ1-2; D not certain. The germline V and J ends were trimmed by 5 bases and 8 bases, with 18 bases remaining between them. The CDR3 totals 14 residues. Germline loops: CDR1 SGHTA, CDR2 FQGNSA. CDR3 sequence (DNA): TGTGCCAGCAGCGTAGGTCCAGATTTAGCGGGCTACACCTTC. Encoded protein: CASSVGPDLAGYTF. Variable domain in full (rest from reference TRBV7-2 and TRBJ1-2): GAGVSQSPSNKVTEKGKDVELRCDPISGHTALYWYRQSLGQGLEFLIYFQGNSAPDKSGLPSDRFSAERTGGSVSTLTIQRTQQEDSAVYLCASSVGPDLAGYTFGSGTRLTVV.

The rearrangement joins TRBV13 to TRBJ2-3; no firm D call. Deletions cut 4 bases from V and 0 bases from J, with 8 bases between. From germline, CDR1 is PRHDT and CDR2 FYEKMQ (reference sequence). The CDR3 runs 14 residues. The CDR3 DNA follows: TGTGCCAGCAGCTCTCCGGCTAGCACAGATACGCAGTATTTT. Amino acid sequence: CASSSPASTDTQYF.

This chain links TRBV20-1 with TRBJ2-7; tentatively, D is TRBD2 (6 bases). The V end was cut by 4 bases, the J end by 4 bases, with 20 bases between. Germline loops: CDR1 DFQATT, CDR2 SNEGSKA (reference sequence). The length of the CDR3 is 15 residues. The CDR3 sequence: CSANAGGIWRYEQYF. The DNA for the CDR3 is TGCAGTGCTAATGCTGGAGGGATTTGGAGATACGAGCAGTACTTC.

The chain employs TRBV4-3 and TRBJ1-2; D may be TRBD1 (5 bases). Germline-derived CDR1 and CDR2 are LGHNA and YSLEER. The germline V and J ends were trimmed by 5 bases and 4 bases, with 20 bases remaining between them. This CDR3 comprises 16 residues. In DNA form, the CDR3 reads TGCGCCAGCAGCGGGGCTCTGGCGACCGCACCCTATGGCTACACCTTC. Its translation is CASSGALATAPYGYTF.

The chain carries TRBV7-9 and TRBJ2-1; D unresolved. V lost 6 bases and J lost 3, with 15 bases in between. The germline V gene encodes CDR1 SEHNR and CDR2 FQNEAQ (reference sequence). The CDR3 is made up of 15 amino acids. In DNA form, the CDR3 reads TGTGCCAGCAGTTACGTTGAGAGTTTCTACAATGAGCAGTTCTTC. As protein: CASSYVESFYNEQFF. Together with reference TRBV7-9 and TRBJ2-1, the CDR3 gives the full variable domain: DTGVSQNPRHKITKRGQNVTFRCDPISEHNRLYWYRQTLGQGPEFLTYFQNEAQLEKSRLLSDRFSAERPKGSFSTLEIQRTEQGDSAMYLCASSYVESFYNEQFFGPGTRLTVL.

The rearrangement uses TRBV6-4 and TRBJ2-1; D is perhaps TRBD2 (7 bases). This CDR3 contains 14 residues. With 4 bases removed from V and 5 bases from J, the gap between germline ends came to 12 bases. CDR1 is MRHNA and CDR2 is SNTAGT in the germline V gene. The DNA for the CDR3 is TGTGCCAGCAGTGTACAGGGAGGGGACAATGAGCAGTTCTTC. Translated: CASSVQGGDNEQFF.

The chain couples TRBV11-2 to TRBJ2-7, with 7 positions matching TRBD1. CDR1 and CDR2 from the germline V gene are SGHAT and FQNNGV. With 4 bases clipped from V and 3 bases from J, the junction kept 9 bases outside the gene matches. The CDR3 spans 15 residues. The CDR3 nucleotides are TGTGCCAGCAGCTCGAACAGGGGACCTCTCTACGAGCAGTACTTC. It yields the protein CASSSNRGPLYEQYF.

Only a few counts were recorded for this clonotype. V gene TRBV27 combines with J gene TRBJ2-7; 7 bases map to TRBD1. With 3 bases clipped from V and 5 bases from J, the junction kept 7 bases outside the gene matches. Germline V lookup: CDR1 MNHEY, CDR2 SMNVEV (reference sequence). This CDR3 region has 14 residues. The CDR3 region is CASSFQAGGDEQYF. The CDR3 DNA reads TGTGCCAGCAGTTTTCAGGCAGGGGGTGACGAGCAGTACTTC.

The chain carries TRBV6-5 and TRBJ1-6; D not resolved. Germline-derived CDR1 and CDR2 are MNHEY and SVGAGI. The V gene lost 0 bases and the J gene lost 0 bases, with 12 bases spanning the gap. The CDR3 length is 18 residues. CDR3 nucleotides: TGTGCCAGCAGTTACTCGGGCAGCCTAAGCTCCTATAATTCACCCCTCCACTTT. Its translation is CASSYSGSLSSYNSPLHF.

This clonotype was seen once. The chain carries TRBV12-3 or TRBV12-4 and TRBJ1-2, with 7 bases aligning to TRBD1. This CDR3 has 13 residues. V lost 8 bases, J lost 8 bases, and 11 bases stayed unmatched. The CDR3, as DNA: TGTGCCAGCCACCACAGGGGAGAGAAGGGCTACACCTTC. This gives the protein CASHHRGEKGYTF.

The V and J genes are TRBV28 and TRBJ2-3; 7 nucleotides match TRBD1. The CDR3 runs to 16 residues. Germline lookup yields CDR1 MDHEN and CDR2 SYDVKM. V lost 5 bases, J lost 4 bases, and 12 bases stayed unmatched. The CDR3 DNA reads TGTGCCAGCAGTCCTATGGGACAGACAAGGGCAGATACGCAGTATTTT. It encodes CASSPMGQTRADTQYF.

This clonotype was seen only a few times. The chain joins TRBV5-1 to TRBJ2-1; 7 positions agree with TRBD2. The CDR3 is 15 amino acids. J gave up 2 bases and V 4 bases, and 6 bases lay outside the gene matches. Germline V gene data show CDR1 as SGHRS and CDR2 as YFSETQ. This chain's CDR3 is CASSPDGGTYNEQFF. The CDR3 nucleotides read TGCGCCAGCAGCCCGGACGGGGGGACCTACAATGAGCAGTTCTTC.

As regards this clonotype: Germline and junction disagree at one end, which may indicate a read error. The gene calls are TRBV4-1 and TRBJ2-5; D remains ambiguous. The CDR3 is made up of 15 amino acids. Germline values: CDR1 MGHRA, CDR2 YSYEKL. CDR3 protein: CASSQTHFAGEIQYF. CDR3 sequence (DNA): TGCGCCAGCAGCCAGACTCATTTCGCCGGAGAGATCCAGTACTTC.